One sample yielded the 5 T cell receptor beta chains listed below, sequenced in a study of beta chain features in type 1 diabetes. The study reverse transcribed the entire isolated RNA, so it sequenced expressed TCRB transcripts. Measured with immunoSEQ multiplex PCR; TCRdb has only the in-frame clones, and not every one. The sample contains a few hundred thousand clones, 30% of which appear only once. The specimen was naive CD4+ T cells from blood. Source of these receptors: a man aged 18-30 years in good health.

This clone was found a few times. The J gene is TRBJ1-2, the V gene TRBV14; D uncertain. V was shortened by 3 bases and J by 2 bases, with 13 bases between the two germline ends. The CDR3 covers 15 residues. Per the germline V gene, CDR1 is SGHDN and CDR2 is FVKESK. This CDR3 reads CASSQIKGINYGYTF. In nucleotides, the CDR3 is TGTGCCAGCAGCCAGATCAAAGGGATAAACTATGGCTACACCTTC.

V and J are TRBV30 and TRBJ1-1, with D unclear. In germline, CDR1 is GTSNPN, CDR2 SVGIG (reference sequence). V shed 3 bases and J shed 7 bases, with 9 bases lying between them. The CDR3 has 11 residues. In nucleotides, the CDR3 is TGTGCCTGGAGACAAACGGATGAAGCTTTCTTT. This sequence encodes CAWRQTDEAFF.

The V and J genes are TRBV5-6 and TRBJ2-1; D remains unclear. CDR1 is SGHDT and CDR2 is YYEEEE in the germline V gene. Trimming shortened V by 6 bases and J by 7 bases, and 8 bases separated the two germline ends. This CDR3 is 11 amino acids long. The CDR3 nucleotides read TGTGCCAGCACCATACGGAATGAGCAGTTCTTC. Translation gives CASTIRNEQFF.

This chain uses TRBV6-1 with TRBJ2-7; 8 nucleotides line up with TRBD1. With 5 bases clipped from V and 4 bases from J, the junction kept 10 bases outside the gene matches. The CDR3 totals 15 residues. Germline V gene sequence: CDR1 MNHNS, CDR2 SASEGT. CDR3 protein: CASSIFGQGRYEQYF. The CDR3 DNA is TGTGCCAGCAGTATCTTTGGACAGGGAAGGTACGAGCAGTACTTC.

The chain carries TRBV28 and TRBJ1-1; D is undetermined. Trimming removed 5 bases from V and 0 bases from J, with 7 bases in between. Germline loops: CDR1 MDHEN, CDR2 SYDVKM. This CDR3 contains 13 residues. The CDR3 nucleotides read TGTGCCAGCAGTAGGGTCATGAACACTGAAGCTTTCTTT. Amino acid sequence: CASSRVMNTEAFF.